These 8 T cell receptor beta chains share one sample of origin, sequenced in a study of blood T cell repertoires in COVID-19. Sequenced by immunoSEQ multiplex PCR; TCRdb stores in-frame clones only, minus some. This sample has 150,000 to 200,000 clones; 80% occur once, and the top ten carry around 6.1%. Sequenced material: PBMCs or T cells enriched from blood (not recorded which). The source of these receptors is a man aged 35 to 55 who had recovered from COVID-19.

The rearrangement links TRBV18 to TRBJ2-2; 11 positions agree with TRBD2. The CDR3 has 17 amino acids. V was clipped by 3 bases and J by 2 bases; unmatched bases: 5. Per germline, CDR1 KGHSH and CDR2 LQKENI. The CDR3, as DNA: TGTGCCAGCTCACCGCCGGGACTAGCGGAAAACACCGGGGAGCTGTTTTTT. Residues: CASSPPGLAENTGELFF.

This clone was seen once. The gene calls are TRBV5-8 and TRBJ1-2, with 7 bases that match TRBD1. V shed 2 bases and J 7 bases; nucleotides not matched to a gene: 2. CDR1 SGHTS and CDR2 YDEGEE come from the germline V gene. CDR3 length equals 12 residues. The CDR3 sequence: CASSFSGGGYTF. CDR3 bases: TGTGCCAGCAGCTTCTCAGGGGGTGGCTACACCTTC.

The gene calls are TRBV19 and TRBJ2-3, with a tentative D call TRBD1 (6 bases). CDR1 is LNHDA and CDR2 is SQIVND in the germline V gene (reference sequence). V was shortened by 8 bases and J by 2 bases, with 14 bases between the two germline ends. The CDR3 is made up of 14 amino acids. The chain's CDR3 is CASGRTASTDTQYF. In DNA, the CDR3 is TGTGCCAGTGGACGGACAGCATCCACAGATACGCAGTATTTT.

V and J are TRBV6-5 and TRBJ1-5; 7 nucleotides line up with TRBD1. Germline V CDR1 and CDR2: MNHEY, SVGAGI. The V segment lost 5 bases and the J segment 4 bases; nucleotides outside the gene matches: 8. This CDR3 region has 15 residues. The CDR3: CASSRDRDTNQPQHF. CDR3 bases: TGTGCCAGCAGTCGCGACAGGGATACAAATCAGCCCCAGCATTTT.

This clone was recorded once. The rearrangement uses TRBV28 and TRBJ1-1; D is perhaps TRBD1 (6 bases). The V and J ends lost 6 bases and 1 base respectively, with 15 bases between them. Germline-derived CDR1 and CDR2 are MDHEN and SYDVKM. CDR3 length: 15 amino acids. In nucleotides, the CDR3 is TGTGCCAGCAGCCCCTCCTCACAGGGGAACACTGAAGCTTTCTTT. Translation gives CASSPSSQGNTEAFF.

The gene calls are TRBV7-3 and TRBJ2-1; D may be TRBD2 (7 bases). Trimming removed 4 bases from V and 4 bases from J, with 14 bases in between. CDR3 length: 15 residues. Germline V gene data show CDR1 as SGHTA and CDR2 as FQGTGA. The DNA of the CDR3 is TGTGCCAGCAGCTCGGCGGGGGCTTCATACAATGAGCAGTTCTTC. Its translation is CASSSAGASYNEQFF.

This sequence joins TRBV5-6 and TRBJ1-1; 8 bases are a match to TRBD1. V lost 2 bases, J lost 4 bases, and 7 bases stayed unmatched. Germline V CDR1 and CDR2: SGHDT, YYEEEE. The CDR3 is 15 residues long. The CDR3 sequence is CASSFRTGSFTEAFF. The CDR3 bases are TGTGCCAGCAGCTTTCGGACAGGGTCGTTCACTGAAGCTTTCTTT.

This clone was detected once. The chain uses TRBV2 and TRBJ2-5; D call uncertain. The CDR3 length is 16 residues. From germline, CDR1 is SNHLY and CDR2 FYNNEI. The V end lost 0 bases, the J end lost 1 base, and 12 bases lay between the germline ends. The CDR3 region is CASSEALNRGQETQYF. The CDR3 DNA follows: TGTGCCAGCAGTGAAGCGCTTAATCGAGGCCAAGAGACCCAGTACTTC.